The 8 T cell receptor beta chains below come from one sample, sequenced in a study of a mutant IDH1 vaccine in newly diagnosed glioma. These receptors have no identified antigens. Repertoires were generated with immunoSEQ multiplex PCR, while TCRdb's copy carries only in-frame clones and drops some. The sample carries tens of thousands of clones, 82% recorded once. The time point denotes: week 47, end of study. One vaccine dose held 300 ug of mutant IDH1 20-mer peptide and came with topical imiquimod. The sequencing here drew on PBMCs, taken from a glioma patient whose treatment included an IDH1 peptide vaccine. The receptors were sampled from a man between 18 and 35 years old with glioma. Some clones in this sample may be carry-over from other donors' samples.

The CDR3 spells CAWSKSIVRNTEAFF. The CDR3 DNA is TGTGCCTGGAGTAAGTCGATAGTTCGAAACACTGAAGCTTTCTTT. This chain connects TRBV30 to TRBJ1-1; no firm D call. Germline V gene sequence: CDR1 GTSNPN, CDR2 SVGIG (reference sequence). The CDR3 is 15 residues long. V lost 2 bases, J lost 2 bases, and 15 bases lay in between.

The genes are TRBV9 and TRBJ2-5, with unresolved D. The CDR3 extends over 14 amino acids. Germline V gene data show CDR1 as SGDLS and CDR2 as YYNGEE. The V gene lost 1 base and the J gene lost 7 bases, with 14 bases spanning the gap. The CDR3 loop reads CASSVNPSIGTQYF. The DNA for the CDR3 is TGTGCCAGCAGCGTAAACCCCTCTATAGGGACCCAGTACTTC. The full variable domain, with the rest looked up from reference TRBV9 and TRBJ2-5, is DSGVTQTPKHLITATGQRVTLRCSPRSGDLSVYWYQQSLDQGLQFLIQYYNGEERAKGNILERFSAQQFPDLHSELNLSSLELGDSALYFCASSVNPSIGTQYFGPGTRLLVL.

The rearrangement joins TRBV28 to TRBJ2-7; no reliable D call. The CDR3 extends over 14 amino acids. CDR1 is MDHEN and CDR2 is SYDVKM in the germline V gene. V was cut by 4 bases and J by 7 bases, with 17 bases left in between. Here the CDR3 DNA reads TGTGCCAGCAGTTCCTCTGCCCCCTTGTGGGAGCAGTACTTC. Amino acid sequence: CASSSSAPLWEQYF.

The rearrangement joins TRBV4-2 to TRBJ2-7; possible D gene TRBD2, 5 bases. Germline CDR1 is LGHNA and CDR2 is YNFKEQ. CDR3 size: 14 residues. V lost 1 base and J lost 3, with 10 bases in between. Written as DNA, the CDR3 is TGTGCCAGCAGCCAAGGAGGGTTCGACTACGAGCAGTACTTC. Its protein is CASSQGGFDYEQYF.

This rearrangement joins TRBV18 to TRBJ1-2, with unresolved D. The length of the CDR3 is 14 residues. In germline, CDR1 is KGHSH, CDR2 LQKENI. V was cut by 6 bases and J by 2 bases, with 13 bases left in between. CDR3 DNA: TGTGCCAGCTCGCAGAGAAGGGAGAACTATGGCTACACCTTC. It specifies CASSQRRENYGYTF.

This sequence joins TRBV18 and TRBJ2-6, with no clear D. The length of the CDR3 is 16 residues. Trimming cost V 6 bases and J 2 bases, with 14 bases left between them. Germline V CDR1 and CDR2: KGHSH, LQKENI. The CDR3 DNA follows: TGTGCCAGCTCTTCTCTACCTGAGACTGGGGCCAACGTCCTGACTTTC. It codes for CASSSLPETGANVLTF.

The gene calls are TRBV6-5 and TRBJ1-1; tentative D call: TRBD1 (6 bases). Trimming stripped 2 bases from V and 4 bases from J, with 11 bases between. This CDR3 has 14 residues. Germline CDR1 reads MNHEY; CDR2 reads SVGAGI. CDR3: CASSYTQGTTEAFF. The CDR3 DNA sequence: TGTGCCAGCAGTTACACTCAGGGGACCACTGAAGCTTTCTTT.

The rearrangement joins TRBV7-2 to TRBJ1-1; D is unresolved. Germline CDR1 reads SGHTA; CDR2 reads FQGNSA. The CDR3 consists of 14 residues. V was pared by 2 bases and J by 5 bases, with 12 bases between. The CDR3 region has the DNA TGTGCCAGCAGCTTATGGGCTAGGGTTACTGAAGCTTTCTTT. This codes for CASSLWARVTEAFF. Combining the CDR3 with reference TRBV7-2 and TRBJ1-1 gives the whole variable domain GAGVSQSPSNKVTEKGKDVELRCDPISGHTALYWYRQSLGQGLEFLIYFQGNSAPDKSGLPSDRFSAERTGGSVSTLTIQRTQQEDSAVYLCASSLWARVTEAFFGQGTRLTVV.